These T cell receptor beta chains were read from a single sample in a study of blood T cell repertoires in COVID-19. Sequencing was performed with immunoSEQ multiplex PCR; in TCRdb, only in-frame clones are kept and a portion is missing. The repertoire has approximately 220,000 clones, roughly 80% of them found once; the top ten carry approximately 8%. Sequencing was performed on peripheral blood. Receptor source: a woman aged 80 or older with acute or convalescent COVID-19. Both conserved end residues are part of each CDR3. D genes are given only for firm matches. Rows give clone size only sometimes, using once, few, many, or a class for an expanded clone.

V gene: TRBV6-5
D gene: TRBD1
clone size: .
J gene: TRBJ1-2
CDR3 protein: CASSYRQGMFDGYTF
CDR3 DNA: TGTGCCAGCAGTTACAGACAGGGGATGTTTGATGGCTACACCTTC

V gene: TRBV3-1/TRBV3-2
D gene: TRBD1
clone size: once
J gene: TRBJ1-1
CDR3 protein: CASSSWTGRSEAFF
CDR3 DNA: TGTGCCAGCAGCTCCTGGACAGGCCGGTCTGAAGCTTTCTTT

V gene: TRBV7-9
D gene: TRBD1
clone size: .
J gene: TRBJ2-5
CDR3 protein: CASSLVRGLGKETQYF
CDR3 DNA: TGTGCCAGCAGCTTAGTCAGGGGGTTAGGAAAAGAGACCCAGTACTTC

V gene: TRBV5-1
D gene: .
clone size: .
J gene: TRBJ2-5
CDR3 protein: CASRRDFQETQYF
CDR3 DNA: TGCGCCAGCCGACGGGACTTCCAAGAGACCCAGTACTTC

V gene: TRBV4-2
D gene: .
clone size: .
J gene: TRBJ2-5
CDR3 protein: CASSQETVLARETQYF
CDR3 DNA: TGTGCCAGCAGCCAAGAGACGGTGCTAGCTCGAGAGACCCAGTACTTC

V gene: TRBV27
D gene: TRBD1
clone size: few
J gene: TRBJ2-1
CDR3 protein: CASSLIGGQGRNEQFF
CDR3 DNA: TGTGCCAGCAGTTTAATAGGCGGACAGGGTAGGAATGAGCAGTTCTTC

V gene: TRBV5-4
D gene: .
clone size: .
J gene: TRBJ1-1
CDR3 protein: CASSGAAGLINTEAFF
CDR3 DNA: TGTGCCAGCAGCGGGGCGGCAGGACTAATAAACACTGAAGCTTTCTTT

V gene: TRBV5-1
D gene: TRBD2
clone size: .
J gene: TRBJ2-1
CDR3 protein: CASSIRTSGTGGNNEQFF
CDR3 DNA: TGCGCCAGCAGCATCCGGACTAGCGGGACCGGAGGTAATAATGAGCAGTTCTTC

V gene: TRBV5-6
D gene: .
clone size: .
J gene: TRBJ2-7
CDR3 protein: CASSFGLERTEQYF
CDR3 DNA: TGTGCCAGCAGCTTCGGGTTGGAACGTACAGAGCAGTACTTC

V gene: TRBV2
D gene: TRBD1
clone size: .
J gene: TRBJ2-7
CDR3 protein: CASSEPRDRAYEQYF
CDR3 DNA: TGTGCCAGCAGTGAACCTAGGGACAGGGCTTACGAGCAGTACTTC

V gene: TRBV9
D gene: TRBD1
clone size: .
J gene: TRBJ1-5
CDR3 protein: CASSSQPGTGMQPQHF
CDR3 DNA: TGTGCCAGCAGCTCCCAACCCGGGACAGGGATGCAGCCCCAGCATTTT

V gene: TRBV28
D gene: TRBD1
clone size: .
J gene: TRBJ1-2
CDR3 protein: CASSPQGRFTYGYTF
CDR3 DNA: TGTGCCAGCAGTCCACAGGGGAGGTTTACCTATGGCTACACCTTC

V gene: TRBV6-5
D gene: .
clone size: .
J gene: TRBJ1-6
CDR3 protein: CASSTQDSRYSPLHF
CDR3 DNA: TGTGCCAGCAGTACGCAGGACTCTCGATATTCACCCCTCCACTTT

V gene: TRBV2
D gene: TRBD1
clone size: .
J gene: TRBJ1-4
CDR3 protein: CASSAGTGFSAGEKLFF
CDR3 DNA: TGTGCCAGCAGCGCCGGGACAGGGTTTTCTGCAGGAGAAAAACTGTTTTTT

V gene: TRBV6-6
D gene: TRBD1
clone size: .
J gene: TRBJ1-4
CDR3 protein: CASSYSTTGANEKLFF
CDR3 DNA: TGTGCCAGCAGTTACTCGACGACAGGGGCAAATGAAAAACTGTTTTTT

V gene: TRBV10-3
D gene: TRBD1
clone size: once
J gene: TRBJ1-4
CDR3 protein: CAISGASGQGKLFF
CDR3 DNA: TGTGCCATCAGTGGCGCTTCAGGACAGGGGAAACTGTTTTTT

V gene: TRBV5-1
D gene: TRBD1
clone size: .
J gene: TRBJ1-4
CDR3 protein: CASSLGGTASSGNEKLFF
CDR3 DNA: TGCGCCAGCAGCTTAGGAGGGACAGCGTCCTCCGGTAATGAAAAACTGTTTTTT

V gene: TRBV30
D gene: .
clone size: once
J gene: TRBJ2-1
CDR3 protein: CAWSGEARYYNEQFF
CDR3 DNA: TGTGCCTGGAGTGGCGAGGCTAGGTACTACAATGAGCAGTTCTTC

V gene: TRBV19
D gene: TRBD1
clone size: .
J gene: TRBJ2-2
CDR3 protein: CASSSGTGLAGELFF
CDR3 DNA: TGTGCCAGTAGTTCCGGGACAGGGCTTGCCGGGGAGCTGTTTTTT

V gene: TRBV18
D gene: .
clone size: .
J gene: TRBJ2-3
CDR3 protein: CASSARGTSTDTQYF
CDR3 DNA: TGTGCCAGCTCAGCCCGGGGGACGAGCACAGATACGCAGTATTTT

V gene: TRBV18
D gene: TRBD2
clone size: once
J gene: TRBJ2-3
CDR3 protein: CASSPQRGGKDTQYF
CDR3 DNA: TGTGCCAGCTCACCCCAGCGGGGGGGCAAAGATACGCAGTATTTT

V gene: TRBV4-2
D gene: TRBD1
clone size: .
J gene: TRBJ1-2
CDR3 protein: CASSQSQGAWDGYTF
CDR3 DNA: TGTGCCAGCAGCCAATCACAGGGGGCCTGGGATGGCTACACCTTC

V gene: TRBV11-2
D gene: .
clone size: once
J gene: TRBJ2-1
CDR3 protein: CASSFRTSLWGSSYNEQFF
CDR3 DNA: TGTGCCAGCAGCTTTAGGACATCTCTTTGGGGAAGCTCCTACAATGAGCAGTTCTTC

V gene: TRBV9
D gene: TRBD1
clone size: once
J gene: TRBJ2-5
CDR3 protein: CASSPRGQEGETQYF
CDR3 DNA: TGTGCCAGCAGCCCCCGAGGACAGGAAGGGGAGACCCAGTACTTC

V gene: TRBV5-6
D gene: TRBD1
clone size: .
J gene: TRBJ1-1
CDR3 protein: CASSFSTGSEAFF
CDR3 DNA: TGTGCCAGCAGCTTTTCGACAGGGTCTGAAGCTTTCTTT

V gene: TRBV30
D gene: TRBD1
clone size: .
J gene: TRBJ2-6
CDR3 protein: CALTTGTGGAGANVLTF
CDR3 DNA: TGTGCCTTAACTACCGGGACAGGGGGCGCTGGGGCCAACGTCCTGACTTTC

V gene: TRBV18
D gene: TRBD1
clone size: .
J gene: TRBJ1-4
CDR3 protein: CASSLTGVGEKLFF
CDR3 DNA: TGTGCCAGCTCGCTGACAGGGGTTGGTGAAAAACTGTTTTTT

V gene: TRBV2
D gene: TRBD1
clone size: .
J gene: TRBJ1-1
CDR3 protein: CASSAARGPEAFF
CDR3 DNA: TGTGCCAGCAGTGCCGCCAGGGGGCCTGAAGCTTTCTTT

V gene: TRBV28
D gene: .
clone size: .
J gene: TRBJ1-5
CDR3 protein: CASSWAQNQPQHF
CDR3 DNA: TGTGCCAGCAGTTGGGCCCAGAATCAGCCCCAGCATTTT

V gene: TRBV6-5
D gene: TRBD1
clone size: .
J gene: TRBJ1-2
CDR3 protein: CASSQEGQGFYGYTF
CDR3 DNA: TGTGCCAGCAGCCAAGAGGGACAGGGATTCTATGGCTACACCTTC

V gene: TRBV4-1
D gene: .
clone size: few
J gene: TRBJ2-7
CDR3 protein: CASSQDPADYEQYF
CDR3 DNA: TGCGCCAGCAGCCAAGATCCAGCGGACTACGAGCAGTACTTC

V gene: TRBV11-2
D gene: .
clone size: .
J gene: TRBJ2-1
CDR3 protein: CASSSWGQTGRSYNEQFF
CDR3 DNA: TGTGCCAGCAGCTCATGGGGCCAAACAGGGAGATCCTACAATGAGCAGTTCTTC

V gene: TRBV7-8
D gene: TRBD1
clone size: .
J gene: TRBJ1-4
CDR3 protein: CASSFRGQGTHEKLFF
CDR3 DNA: TGTGCCAGCAGCTTCCGCGGACAGGGCACCCATGAAAAACTGTTTTTT

V gene: TRBV7-2
D gene: .
clone size: .
J gene: TRBJ1-2
CDR3 protein: CASSETWDYGYTF
CDR3 DNA: TGTGCCAGCAGCGAGACATGGGACTATGGCTACACCTTC

V gene: TRBV25-1
D gene: .
clone size: .
J gene: TRBJ2-5
CDR3 protein: CASSEWAQETQYF
CDR3 DNA: TGTGCCAGCAGTGAGTGGGCACAAGAGACCCAGTACTTC

V gene: TRBV5-1
D gene: TRBD1
clone size: .
J gene: TRBJ1-1
CDR3 protein: CASSLRPGQKTEAFF
CDR3 DNA: TGCGCCAGCAGCTTAAGACCGGGACAGAAAACTGAAGCTTTCTTT

V gene: TRBV11-3
D gene: TRBD2
clone size: .
J gene: TRBJ2-2
CDR3 protein: CASSPVAGVHGELFF
CDR3 DNA: TGTGCCAGCAGCCCCGTAGCGGGAGTCCACGGGGAGCTGTTTTTT

V gene: TRBV19
D gene: .
clone size: few
J gene: TRBJ1-3
CDR3 protein: CASATVLLSGNTIYF
CDR3 DNA: TGTGCCAGTGCGACAGTGCTTCTCTCTGGAAACACCATATATTTT

V gene: TRBV6-5
D gene: TRBD1
clone size: .
J gene: TRBJ1-1
CDR3 protein: CASRADRVGTEAFF
CDR3 DNA: TGTGCCAGCAGGGCGGACAGGGTGGGCACTGAAGCTTTCTTT

V gene: TRBV6-2/TRBV6-3
D gene: .
clone size: .
J gene: TRBJ2-1
CDR3 protein: CASSYGSIYNEQFF
CDR3 DNA: TGTGCCAGCAGTTACGGCTCCATATACAATGAGCAGTTCTTC

V gene: TRBV5-1
D gene: TRBD2
clone size: .
J gene: TRBJ2-2
CDR3 protein: CASSEGLVITGELFF
CDR3 DNA: TGCGCCAGCAGCGAAGGACTAGTTATCACCGGGGAGCTGTTTTTT

V gene: TRBV5-4
D gene: .
clone size: .
J gene: TRBJ2-3
CDR3 protein: CASSPDFTRTDTQYF
CDR3 DNA: TGTGCCAGCAGCCCCGACTTCACTAGGACTGATACGCAGTATTTT

V gene: TRBV11-2
D gene: TRBD2
clone size: .
J gene: TRBJ2-2
CDR3 protein: CASSRSLAAHTGELFF
CDR3 DNA: TGTGCCAGCAGCCGCTCCCTAGCGGCTCACACCGGGGAGCTGTTTTTT